This entry features one T cell receptor (beta chain) sequence. Antigen specificity is unknown. Trimming at V came to 6 bases and at J to 4 bases, leaving 15 bases not matched to a gene. Germline V CDR1 and CDR2: MRHNA, SNTAGT. CDR3 length equals 19 residues. An input of about 0.45 to 1 ug of RNA was subjected to reverse transcription using random hexamers. A multiplex approach, immunoSEQ multiplex PCR, amplified TCR beta CDR3 across 54 Vbeta and 13 Jbeta. TCRdb reprocessed the immunoSEQ multiplex PCR reads via MiXCR and lists one record per CDR3 protein. The sample contains about 80,000 distinct CDR3 sequences, 94% of which appear only once. This entry comes from a study of CD8 T cells in Susac syndrome. TCR beta from blood CD8+ and CD4+ T cells was sequenced. Negative magnetic isolation gave CD8+ and CD4+ cells; FACS enriched CD8+ TEMRA. Points from the study as a whole: The relatively small number of individuals in the TCR sequencing and HLA analysis was acknowledged by the study.

Input material: CD8+ T cells from PBMCs. The V gene is TRBV6-4, the J gene TRBJ1-6; 10 bases align to TRBD1. The TCR sequence derives from a human donor in good health. The CDR3 reads CASSSDRGYPRTYNSPLHF. CDR3 nucleotides: TGTGCCAGCAGCTCGGACAGGGGGTACCCGCGAACGTATAATTCACCCCTCCACTTT.